These T cell receptor beta chains were read from a single sample in a study of vaccination and CD4 T cells after COVID-19. No antigen has been assigned to these receptors. TCRdb re-called the PCR reads through MiXCR, storing one row per CDR3 protein. This table has approximately 10,000 distinct CDR3 sequences, approximately 60% appearing once. Sequenced: CD4+ T cells from blood, cultured in vitro. The source of these receptors is a human donor who had recovered from COVID-19. Both conserved end residues are part of each CDR3. Each record gives: V gene, clone size, D gene, CDR3 length, J gene, CDR3 DNA, CDR3 protein. A D gene is named only where the DNA matches it firmly. Part of the rows lack a size; the others show once, few, many or a class for expanded clones.

TRBV10-1	-	-	13	TRBJ1-1	TGCGCCAGCAGTGAGCCAGGGACTCAAGAAGCTTTCTTT	CASSEPGTQEAFF
TRBV5-1	-	TRBD1	15	TRBJ2-7	TGCGCCAGCAGCCCCGAGGGACAGGGGGCGTCCGAGCAGTACTTC	CASSPEGQGASEQYF
TRBV20-1	few	-	13	TRBJ1-2	TGCAGTGCTATCTCAGGGACTAACTATGGCTACACCTTC	CSAISGTNYGYTF
TRBV7-8	-	TRBD2	15	TRBJ2-2	TGTGCCAGTCAGCGGGAGGGCCCCGACACCGGGGAGCTGTTTTTT	CASQREGPDTGELFF
TRBV30	-	-	12	TRBJ2-5	TGTGCCTGGGGGATGGGCGGGATGACCCAGTACTTC	CAWGMGGMTQYF
TRBV20-1	few	TRBD2	16	TRBJ2-2	TGCAGTGCTAGAGATAGGATAGCGGGAATTAACGGGGAGCTGTTTTTT	CSARDRIAGINGELFF
TRBV6-1	-	-	13	TRBJ1-6	TGTGCCAGCACCAAAAGTCTCAGTTCACCCCTCCACTTT	CASTKSLSSPLHF
TRBV2	few	TRBD1	15	TRBJ2-2	TGTGCCAGCAGGGGGACAGGATGGAACACCGGGGAGCTGTTTTTT	CASRGTGWNTGELFF
TRBV14	-	TRBD1	14	TRBJ2-7	TGTGCCAGCAGCCAAGGGACAGGGCCCTACGAGCAGTACTTC	CASSQGTGPYEQYF
TRBV20-1	-	TRBD2	16	TRBJ2-3	TGCAGTGCTAGAGAAGTTCGGCTAGCGGGAGCAGATACGCAGTATTTT	CSAREVRLAGADTQYF
TRBV20-1	few	-	15	TRBJ2-5	TGCAGTGCTACCCCCGGGACCCTCTCTGCGGAGACCCAGTACTTC	CSATPGTLSAETQYF
TRBV7-9	-	-	13	TRBJ1-1	TGTGCCAGCAGCTTAGAGCTTGCGTCTGAAGCTTTCTTT	CASSLELASEAFF
TRBV6-2/TRBV6-3	-	TRBD1	15	TRBJ1-2	TGTGCCAGCACTTCCACCCGGGACAGGACCTATGGCTACACCTTC	CASTSTRDRTYGYTF
TRBV20-1	few	-	14	TRBJ2-5	TGCAGTGCTTACCGCCCTGTTGGGGAGGAGACCCAGTACTTC	CSAYRPVGEETQYF
TRBV2	-	-	14	TRBJ2-3	TGTGCCAGCTTAGCACAGAGAGGAGGAGATACGCAGTATTTT	CASLAQRGGDTQYF
TRBV23-1	few	-	13	TRBJ1-5	TGCGCCAGCAGCGGGGGGTTCGGGCAGCCCCAGCATTTT	CASSGGFGQPQHF
TRBV7-6	-	TRBD2	16	TRBJ2-5	TGTGCCAGCAGCTTAAGTCTAGCGGGGGGACAAGAGACCCAGTACTTC	CASSLSLAGGQETQYF
TRBV20-1	once	TRBD2	18	TRBJ2-2	TGCAGTGCTAGAGACCGGGGACTAGCGGGAGGGAGAACCGGGGAGCTGTTTTTT	CSARDRGLAGGRTGELFF
TRBV7-9	once	-	13	TRBJ1-2	TGTGCCAGCAGCTTTGGGGGGGTCGGTGGCTACACCTTC	CASSFGGVGGYTF
TRBV12-3/TRBV12-4	few	TRBD1	14	TRBJ1-6	TGTGCCAGCAGTTTTAAGGACAGGGGATCACCCCTCCACTTT	CASSFKDRGSPLHF
TRBV6-1	-	-	13	TRBJ1-1	TGTGCCAGCAGGGGCCCCGCCGGCACTGAAGCTTTCTTT	CASRGPAGTEAFF
TRBV19	-	-	13	TRBJ1-5	TGTGCCAGTAGTATCTGGGCTCAGGGGCCCCAGCATTTT	CASSIWAQGPQHF
TRBV5-1	-	-	15	TRBJ2-5	TGCGCCAGCAGCTTTGGCCCCGCAGGGCAAGAGACCCAGTACTTC	CASSFGPAGQETQYF
TRBV6-1	-	-	14	TRBJ2-5	TGTGCCAGTTGTCGGACGATCGGGGAAGAGACCCAGTACTTC	CASCRTIGEETQYF
TRBV29-1	-	-	15	TRBJ2-3	TGCAGCGTTGACGCCACAGGAAGGGGAATAGATACGCAGTATTTT	CSVDATGRGIDTQYF
TRBV20-1	-	TRBD1	13	TRBJ2-3	TGCAGTGCTGAACGGACAGGGAGGGATACGCAGTATTTT	CSAERTGRDTQYF